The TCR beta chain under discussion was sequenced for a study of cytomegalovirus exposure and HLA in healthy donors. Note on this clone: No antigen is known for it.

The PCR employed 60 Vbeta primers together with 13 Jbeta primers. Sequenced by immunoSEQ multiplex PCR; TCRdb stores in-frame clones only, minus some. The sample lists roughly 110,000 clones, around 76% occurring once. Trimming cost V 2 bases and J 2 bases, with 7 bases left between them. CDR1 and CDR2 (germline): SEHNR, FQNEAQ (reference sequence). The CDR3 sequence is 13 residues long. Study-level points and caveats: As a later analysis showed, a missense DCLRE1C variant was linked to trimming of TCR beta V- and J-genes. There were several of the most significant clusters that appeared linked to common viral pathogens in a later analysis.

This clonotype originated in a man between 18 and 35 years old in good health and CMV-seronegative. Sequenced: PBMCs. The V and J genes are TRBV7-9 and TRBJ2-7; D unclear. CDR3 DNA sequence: TGTGCCAGCAGCTTATCCGTAACCTACGAGCAGTACTTC. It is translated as CASSLSVTYEQYF. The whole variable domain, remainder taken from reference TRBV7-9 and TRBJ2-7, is DTGVSQNPRHKITKRGQNVTFRCDPISEHNRLYWYRQTLGQGPEFLTYFQNEAQLEKSRLLSDRFSAERPKGSFSTLEIQRTEQGDSAMYLCASSLSVTYEQYFGPGTRLTVT.